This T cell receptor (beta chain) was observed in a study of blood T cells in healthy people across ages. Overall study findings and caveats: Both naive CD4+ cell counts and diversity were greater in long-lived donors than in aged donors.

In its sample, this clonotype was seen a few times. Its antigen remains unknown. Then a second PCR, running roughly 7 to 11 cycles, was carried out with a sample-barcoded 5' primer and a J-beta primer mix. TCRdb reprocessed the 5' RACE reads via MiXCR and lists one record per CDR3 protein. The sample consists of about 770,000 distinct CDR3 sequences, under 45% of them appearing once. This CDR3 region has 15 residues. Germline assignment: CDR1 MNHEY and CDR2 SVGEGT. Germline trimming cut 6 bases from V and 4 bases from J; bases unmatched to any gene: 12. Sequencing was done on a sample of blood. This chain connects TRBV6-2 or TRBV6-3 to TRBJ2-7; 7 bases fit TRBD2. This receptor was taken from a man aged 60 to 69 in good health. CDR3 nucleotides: TGTGCCAGCAGAACGGGGGGTAAAGAGGGATACGAGCAGTACTTC. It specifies CASRTGGKEGYEQYF.